The 21 T cell receptor beta chains below come from one sample, sequenced in a study of early T cells in non-severe SARS-CoV-2 infection. TCRdb re-derived calls from the 5' RACE reads in MiXCR, one entry per CDR3 protein. The repertoire consists of 20,000 to 30,000 distinct CDR3 sequences, with approximately 4% occurring once and the leading ten covering around 6.2%. The source material was whole blood. These TCRs come from an adult who was a healthcare worker with PCR-confirmed SARS-CoV-2 infection or an uninfected control (not recorded which).

Ten or more counts support this clonotype. The chain combines TRBV4-2 with TRBJ2-7, with D unclear. The V end was cut by 1 base, the J end by 4 bases, with 11 bases between. The CDR3 extends over 14 amino acids. CDR1 is LGHNA, CDR2 YNFKEQ, per germline. The CDR3 nucleotides are TGTGCCAGCAGCCAAGGTCCGATAACTTACGAGCAGTACTTC. The encoded protein is CASSQGPITYEQYF.

Many counts were recorded for this clonotype. The chain uses TRBV7-6 and TRBJ2-1; TRBD2 aligns across 9 bases. From germline, CDR1 is SGHVS and CDR2 FNYEAQ. Trimming removed 4 bases from V and 6 bases from J; junction bases left unmatched: 10. The CDR3 spans 16 residues. The CDR3 spells CASSYTGLAIGNEQFF. The CDR3 DNA sequence: TGTGCCAGCAGCTACACCGGACTAGCGATTGGCAATGAGCAGTTCTTC.

V gene TRBV6-2 or TRBV6-3 combines with J gene TRBJ2-2; 7 nucleotides line up with TRBD1. The CDR3 consists of 14 residues. Germline trimming cut 6 bases from V and 3 bases from J; bases unmatched to any gene: 4. The germline V gene encodes CDR1 MNHEY and CDR2 SVGEGT. The CDR3 reads CASRRTGDTGELFF. CDR3 sequence (DNA): TGTGCCAGCAGACGAACAGGGGACACCGGGGAGCTGTTTTTT.

This clonotype was found many times. CDR3 sequence: CASSLAGLTYEQYF. In DNA, the CDR3 is TGTGCCAGCAGCTTAGCGGGCCTGACCTACGAGCAGTACTTC. This rearrangement joins TRBV7-6 to TRBJ2-7, with no clear D. Germline values: CDR1 SGHVS, CDR2 FNYEAQ. V was cut by 0 bases and J by 2 bases, with 8 bases left in between. The CDR3 is made up of 14 amino acids.

This clonotype has more than one count but fewer than ten. The V call is TRBV6-5, the J call TRBJ2-6; no clear D gene. The CDR3 is made up of 15 amino acids. V gave up 8 bases and J gave up 0 bases, with 11 bases separating them. Per the germline V gene, CDR1 is MNHEY and CDR2 is SVGAGI. CDR3 sequence reads: CASGLGVSGANVLTF. CDR3 nucleotides: TGTGCCAGCGGATTGGGCGTCTCTGGGGCCAACGTCCTGACTTTC.

Many counts were recorded for this clonotype. J is TRBJ2-3 and V is TRBV20-1; D unresolved. V lost 3 bases and J 3 bases, leaving 16 bases between the germline ends. Germline V gene lookup returns CDR1 DFQATT and CDR2 SNEGSKA (reference sequence). The CDR3 runs to 15 residues. The CDR3 protein is CSARRPDRKTDTQYF. The CDR3 DNA reads as TGCAGTGCTAGGAGACCCGATAGGAAGACAGATACGCAGTATTTT.

The sample holds a few counts of this clonotype. The CDR3 protein is CATSRDRLGTEAFF. CDR3 DNA sequence: TGTGCCACCAGCAGAGATAGGTTGGGCACTGAAGCTTTCTTT. The rearrangement uses TRBV15 and TRBJ1-1; no reliable D call. V gave up 0 bases and J gave up 4 bases, with 9 bases separating them. The CDR3 sequence is 14 residues long. Germline values: CDR1 LNHNV, CDR2 YYDKDF (reference sequence).

This clonotype was recorded at least ten times. The J gene is TRBJ2-2, the V gene TRBV5-1; D remains ambiguous. Trimming took 5 bases from V and 6 from J, leaving 11 bases between them. Germline CDR1 and CDR2: SGHRS and YFSETQ. The CDR3 contains 13 residues. CDR3 in DNA: TGCGCCAGCAGACCACTTGGGGCCGGGGAGCTGTTTTTT. The encoded protein is CASRPLGAGELFF.

In its sample, this clonotype was seen many times. The gene calls are TRBV12-3 or TRBV12-4 and TRBJ2-2; a weak D match, TRBD2 (6 bases). Trimming took off 6 bases at V and 2 bases at J, with 22 bases between the two ends. The CDR3 has 18 amino acids. Here the CDR3 DNA reads TGTGCCAGCAGCCCCAGGGTCGGCGGGATGCGAAACACCGGGGAGCTGTTTTTT. Amino acid sequence: CASSPRVGGMRNTGELFF.

This clonotype was seen more than once but under ten times. V usage is TRBV7-8 and J usage is TRBJ2-2; TRBD2 agrees at 10 bases. The germline V gene encodes CDR1 SGHVS and CDR2 FQNEAQ. The CDR3 contains 17 residues. V was clipped by 4 bases and J by 1 base; unmatched bases: 6. CDR3 sequence reads: CASSSRRTSGNTGELFF. The CDR3 DNA is TGTGCCAGCAGCTCTCGGCGGACTAGCGGGAACACCGGGGAGCTGTTTTTT.

This clonotype was counted many times. The gene calls are TRBV5-1 and TRBJ2-7, with D possibly TRBD1 on 5 matching bases. Trimming took 8 bases from V and 1 from J, leaving 22 bases between them. This CDR3 comprises 16 residues. Germline CDR1 and CDR2: SGHRS and YFSETQ. This chain's CDR3 is CARGKGHKDVSYEQYF. CDR3 DNA sequence: TGCGCCAGAGGTAAGGGGCATAAGGACGTATCCTACGAGCAGTACTTC. Looking up the rest from reference TRBV5-1 and TRBJ2-7 gives the full variable domain: KAGVTQTPRYLIKTRGQQVTLSCSPISGHRSVSWYQQTPGQGLQFLFEYFSETQRNKGNFPGRFSGRQFSNSRSEMNVSTLELGDSALYLCARGKGHKDVSYEQYFGPGTRLTVT.

The table lists this clonotype with many counts. J is TRBJ1-2 and V is TRBV6-1; perhaps TRBD1 as D (6 bases). This CDR3 spans 13 amino acids. V dropped 9 bases and J dropped 5 bases, with 16 bases sitting between them. The germline gives CDR1 MNHNS, CDR2 SASEGT. The CDR3 protein is CASRQVGGYGYTF. The CDR3 DNA follows: TGTGCCAGTCGACAGGTCGGCGGGTATGGCTACACCTTC.

This clonotype was seen at least ten times. V usage is TRBV7-2 and J usage is TRBJ1-1, with TRBD1 matching 7 bases. Germline CDR1 reads SGHTA; CDR2 reads FQGNSA. This CDR3 has 15 amino acids. V shed 3 bases and J 3 bases; nucleotides not matched to a gene: 7. CDR3 bases: TGTGCCAGCAGCTTTGATGGAACAGGGGACACTGAAGCTTTCTTT. Residues: CASSFDGTGDTEAFF.

This chain links TRBV7-9 with TRBJ1-5; TRBD1 matches at 11 bases. This CDR3 is built from 15 residues. J was trimmed by 6 bases and V by 4 bases; bases with no gene match: 5. Germline CDR1 reads SEHNR; CDR2 reads FQNEAQ (reference sequence). The CDR3 nucleotides read TGTGCCAGCAGCTGGACAGGGGGCGCGGGTCAGCCCCAGCATTTT. Protein product: CASSWTGGAGQPQHF. Full variable domain (remainder filled in from reference TRBV7-9 and TRBJ1-5): DTGVSQNPRHKITKRGQNVTFRCDPISEHNRLYWYRQTLGQGPEFLTYFQNEAQLEKSRLLSDRFSAERPKGSFSTLEIQRTEQGDSAMYLCASSWTGGAGQPQHFGDGTRLSIL.

Ten or more counts support this clonotype. This chain connects TRBV6-6 to TRBJ2-2; TRBD2 might be the D (6 bases). Germline assignment: CDR1 MNHNY and CDR2 SVGAGI (reference sequence). This CDR3 is 14 amino acids long. The ends were cut back, 9 bases at V and 6 bases at J, with 17 bases in the middle. The CDR3 DNA follows: TGTGCCAGTACGGGCCGGGGGATTCCCGGGGAGCTGTTTTTT. Its translation: CASTGRGIPGELFF.

This clonotype was observed at least ten times. V is TRBV7-2 and J is TRBJ1-1; 8 nucleotides agree with TRBD1. The CDR3 is 14 amino acids. V trimming: 3 bases; J trimming: 6 bases; junction bases outside the gene matches: 6. Per germline, CDR1 SGHTA and CDR2 FQGNSA. The CDR3 sequence is CASSFDRGGSEAFF. The CDR3 region has the DNA TGTGCCAGCAGCTTCGACAGGGGAGGGTCTGAAGCTTTCTTT.

This clonotype was counted between two and nine times. The chain combines TRBV6-2 or TRBV6-3 with TRBJ2-3, with 7 bases matching TRBD1. With V trimmed by 8 bases and J by 4 bases, 0 bases remained unmatched. The germline CDR1 and CDR2 sequences are MNHEY and SVGEGT. The CDR3 is made up of 11 amino acids. This CDR3 reads CASGTADTQYF. In nucleotides, the CDR3 is TGTGCCAGCGGGACAGCAGATACGCAGTATTTT.

This clonotype has a handful of counts. V usage is TRBV20-1 and J usage is TRBJ1-2, with D possibly matching TRBD1 (5 bases). Trimming shortened V by 0 bases and J by 1 base, and 12 bases separated the two germline ends. The CDR3 spans 15 residues. Germline CDR1 reads DFQATT; CDR2 reads SNEGSKA (reference sequence). The CDR3 DNA follows: TGCAGTGCTAGAGATTTCCAGGGTTATAACTATGGCTACACCTTC. As protein: CSARDFQGYNYGYTF.

This clonotype came up many times. This sequence joins TRBV9 and TRBJ2-2; 8 nucleotides line up with TRBD2. The CDR3 contains 15 residues. V shed 4 bases and J 3 bases; nucleotides not matched to a gene: 5. Germline V gene data show CDR1 as SGDLS and CDR2 as YYNGEE. CDR3 sequence (DNA): TGTGCCAGCAGCCCGACTAGCGCCCACACCGGGGAGCTGTTTTTT. This gives the protein CASSPTSAHTGELFF. Drawing the rest from reference TRBV9 and TRBJ2-2, the complete variable domain is DSGVTQTPKHLITATGQRVTLRCSPRSGDLSVYWYQQSLDQGLQFLIQYYNGEERAKGNILERFSAQQFPDLHSELNLSSLELGDSALYFCASSPTSAHTGELFFGEGSRLTVL.

This clonotype was seen ten or more times. The J gene is TRBJ1-3, the V gene TRBV6-6; TRBD1 matches 9 bases. V lost 4 bases to trimming and J lost 8 bases; unmatched junction nucleotides: 6. The CDR3 spans 14 residues. Germline V gives CDR1 MNHNY, CDR2 SVGAGI (reference sequence). This CDR3 reads CASSFETGGHTIYF. In nucleotides, the CDR3 is TGTGCCAGCAGTTTCGAGACAGGGGGGCACACCATATATTTT.

This clonotype was observed many times. This chain connects TRBV7-2 to TRBJ1-1; D remains unclear. The CDR3 is 17 amino acids. The germline V and J ends were trimmed by 1 base and 1 base, with 16 bases remaining between them. Germline loops: CDR1 SGHTA, CDR2 FQGNSA. This CDR3 reads CASSLDGRVGRNTEAFF. The CDR3 DNA is TGTGCCAGCAGCTTAGATGGCCGGGTAGGACGGAACACTGAAGCTTTCTTT.